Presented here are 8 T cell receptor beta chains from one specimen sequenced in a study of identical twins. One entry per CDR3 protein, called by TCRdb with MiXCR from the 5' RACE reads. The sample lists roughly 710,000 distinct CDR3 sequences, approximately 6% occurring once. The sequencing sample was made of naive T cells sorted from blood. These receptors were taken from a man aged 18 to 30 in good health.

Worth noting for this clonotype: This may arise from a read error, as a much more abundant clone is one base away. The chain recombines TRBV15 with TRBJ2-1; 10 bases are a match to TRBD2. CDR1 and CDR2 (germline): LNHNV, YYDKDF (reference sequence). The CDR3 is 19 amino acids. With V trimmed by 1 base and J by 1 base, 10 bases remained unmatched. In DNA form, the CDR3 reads TGTGCCACCAGCAGAGTAGGGACTAGCGTGAGTTCGTCCTACAATGAGCAGTTCTTC. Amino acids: CATSRVGTSVSSSYNEQFF. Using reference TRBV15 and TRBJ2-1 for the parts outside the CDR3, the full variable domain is DAMVIQNPRYQVTQFGKPVTLSCSQTLNHNVMYWYQQKSSQAPKLLFHYYDKDFNNEADTPDNFQSRRPNTSFCFLDIRSPGLGDTAMYLCATSRVGTSVSSSYNEQFFGPGTRLTVL.

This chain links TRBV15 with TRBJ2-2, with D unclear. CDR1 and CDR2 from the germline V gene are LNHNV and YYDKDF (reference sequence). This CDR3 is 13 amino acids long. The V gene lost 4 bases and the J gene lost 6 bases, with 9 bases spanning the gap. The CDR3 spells CATSITEAGELFF. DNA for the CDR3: TGTGCCACCAGCATAACAGAGGCCGGGGAGCTGTTTTTT.

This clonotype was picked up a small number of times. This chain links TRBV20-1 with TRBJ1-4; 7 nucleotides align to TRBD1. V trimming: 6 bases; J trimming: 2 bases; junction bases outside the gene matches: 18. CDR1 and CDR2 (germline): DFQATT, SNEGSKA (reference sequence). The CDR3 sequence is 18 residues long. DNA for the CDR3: TGCAGTGCCACGAACTGGACAGGTCGGCGGGTGACTAATGAAAAACTGTTTTTT. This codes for CSATNWTGRRVTNEKLFF.

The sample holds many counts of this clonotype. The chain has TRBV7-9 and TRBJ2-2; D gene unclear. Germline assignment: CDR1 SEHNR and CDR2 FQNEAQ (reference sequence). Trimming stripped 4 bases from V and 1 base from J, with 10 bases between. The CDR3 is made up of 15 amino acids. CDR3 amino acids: CASSSWTGNTGELFF. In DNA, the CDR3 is TGTGCCAGCAGCTCCTGGACGGGGAACACCGGGGAGCTGTTTTTT.

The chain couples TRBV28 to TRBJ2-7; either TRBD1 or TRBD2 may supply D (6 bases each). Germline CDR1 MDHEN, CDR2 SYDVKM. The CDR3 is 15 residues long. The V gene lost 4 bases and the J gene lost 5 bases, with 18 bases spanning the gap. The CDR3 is CASSYSRVGGHEQYF. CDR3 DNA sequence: TGTGCCAGCAGTTACTCACGGGTCGGGGGCCACGAGCAGTACTTC.

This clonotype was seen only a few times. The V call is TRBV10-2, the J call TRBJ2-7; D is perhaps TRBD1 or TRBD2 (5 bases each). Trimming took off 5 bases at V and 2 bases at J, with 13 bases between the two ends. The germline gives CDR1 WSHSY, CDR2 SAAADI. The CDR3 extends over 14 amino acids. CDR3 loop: CASSPTLGAYEQYV. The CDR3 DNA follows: TGCGCCAGCAGTCCGACACTAGGGGCCTACGAGCAGTACGTC.

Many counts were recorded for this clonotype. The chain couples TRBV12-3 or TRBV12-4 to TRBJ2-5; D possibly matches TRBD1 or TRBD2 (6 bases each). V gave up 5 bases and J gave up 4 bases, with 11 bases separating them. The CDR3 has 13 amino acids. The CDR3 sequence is CASSPQGGETQYF. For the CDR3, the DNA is TGTGCCAGCAGTCCACAGGGAGGAGAGACCCAGTACTTC.

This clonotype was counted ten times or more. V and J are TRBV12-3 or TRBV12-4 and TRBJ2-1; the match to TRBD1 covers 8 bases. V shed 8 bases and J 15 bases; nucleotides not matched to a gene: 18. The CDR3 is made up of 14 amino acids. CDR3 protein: CASFEPLGQAGGFF. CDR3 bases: TGTGCCAGCTTCGAGCCCTTGGGACAGGCGGGTGGGTTCTTC.